This TCR beta chain was profiled in a study of T cell changes during pregnancy in multiple sclerosis. Here immunoSEQ multiplex PCR was the method, and the copy in TCRdb shows in-frame clones only, minus some. Among just under 50,000 clones listed, approximately 93% were seen once. The material was CD4+ T cells from peripheral blood mononuclear cells, obtained in the third trimester of pregnancy. The TCR comes from a female donor with multiple sclerosis, enrolled in a pregnancy study.

This CDR3 is CSVDSGGEQYF. CDR3 in DNA: TGCAGCGTTGATTCGGGGGGCGAGCAGTACTTC. The rearrangement uses TRBV29-1 and TRBJ2-7; 7 bases map to TRBD2. V shed 3 bases, J shed 6 bases, and the junction held 2 bases outside the gene matches. CDR1 is SQVTM and CDR2 is ANQGSEA in the germline V gene. There are 11 residues in the CDR3.